What follows is one TCR beta chain and its context. Its target is not known. V lost 5 bases, J lost 5 bases, and 21 bases lay in between. Germline CDR1 reads DFQATT; CDR2 reads SNEGSKA (reference sequence). The CDR3 consists of 15 residues. The sample comes from a study of T cells in Graves' hyperthyroidism and ophthalmopathy. TCR beta CDR3 regions were amplified from RNA transcripts. With the HTBI primer set, the TCR CDR3 went through a first round of RT-PCR. TCRdb used MiXCR to reprocess the multiplex PCR reads, holding one entry per CDR3 protein. The top ten clones hold around two fifths of a sample with 500,000 to 650,000 distinct CDR3 sequences, approximately 49% of them seen once. Study conclusions and caveats: It was a median approximately 7.1 months before onset that the model predicted ophthalmopathy.

The source material was peripheral blood or thyroid tissue (not recorded which). The chain employs TRBV20-1 and TRBJ1-2, with a weak D call TRBD1 (6 bases). This receptor was obtained from an adult woman with Graves' disease, either hyperthyroidism or ophthalmopathy (not recorded which). The CDR3 region has the DNA TGCAGTGCTTGGACTTTTAGGGGGGGATTTTATGGCTACACCTTC. Translated: CSAWTFRGGFYGYTF.